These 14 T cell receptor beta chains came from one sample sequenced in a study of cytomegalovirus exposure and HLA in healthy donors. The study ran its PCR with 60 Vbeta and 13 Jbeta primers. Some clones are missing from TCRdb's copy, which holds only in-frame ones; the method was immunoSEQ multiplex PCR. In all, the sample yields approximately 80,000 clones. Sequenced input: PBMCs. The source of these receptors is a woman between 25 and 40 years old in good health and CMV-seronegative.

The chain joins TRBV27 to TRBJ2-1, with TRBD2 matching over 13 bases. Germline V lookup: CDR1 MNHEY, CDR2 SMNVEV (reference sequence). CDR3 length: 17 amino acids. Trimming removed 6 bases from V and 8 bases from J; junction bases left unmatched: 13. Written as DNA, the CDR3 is TGTGCCAGCAGAGGATATTGGGGGACTAGCGGGGCGGATGAGCAGTTCTTC. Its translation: CASRGYWGTSGADEQFF.

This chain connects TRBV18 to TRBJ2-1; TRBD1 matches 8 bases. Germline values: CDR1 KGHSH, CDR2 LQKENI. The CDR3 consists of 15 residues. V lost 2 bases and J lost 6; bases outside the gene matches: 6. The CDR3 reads CASSPTQGAGNEQFF. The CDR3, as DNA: TGTGCCAGCTCACCAACTCAGGGGGCGGGCAATGAGCAGTTCTTC.

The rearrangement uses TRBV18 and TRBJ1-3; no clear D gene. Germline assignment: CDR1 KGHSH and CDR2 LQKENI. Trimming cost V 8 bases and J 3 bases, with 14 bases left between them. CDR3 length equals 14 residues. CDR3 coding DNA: TGTGCCAGCCGCGGGATGGCCCTTGGAAACACCATATATTTT. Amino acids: CASRGMALGNTIYF.

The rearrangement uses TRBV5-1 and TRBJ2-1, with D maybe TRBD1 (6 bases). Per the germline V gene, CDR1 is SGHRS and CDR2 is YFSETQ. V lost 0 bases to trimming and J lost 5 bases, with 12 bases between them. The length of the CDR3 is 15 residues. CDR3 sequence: CASSLVPGEHNEQFF. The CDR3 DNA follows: TGCGCCAGCAGCTTGGTGCCAGGGGAGCACAATGAGCAGTTCTTC.

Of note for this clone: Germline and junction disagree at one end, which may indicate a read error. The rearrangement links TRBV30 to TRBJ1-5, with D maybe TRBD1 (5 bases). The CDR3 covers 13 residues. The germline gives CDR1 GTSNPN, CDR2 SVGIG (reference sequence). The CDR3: CAWSVQGNQHQHF. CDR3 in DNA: TGTGCCTGGAGTGTGCAGGGCAATCAGCACCAGCATTTT.

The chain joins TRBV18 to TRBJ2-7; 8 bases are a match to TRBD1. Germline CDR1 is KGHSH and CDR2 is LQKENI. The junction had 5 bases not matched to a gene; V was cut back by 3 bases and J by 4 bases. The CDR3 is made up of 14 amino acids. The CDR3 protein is CASSPTGANYEQYF. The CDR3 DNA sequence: TGTGCCAGCTCACCGACAGGGGCGAATTACGAGCAGTACTTC.

The CDR3 loop is CASSLVLGQGAGTQYF. CDR3 coding DNA: TGCGCCAGCAGCTTGGTGTTGGGACAGGGGGCCGGGACCCAGTACTTC. This sequence joins TRBV5-1 and TRBJ2-5; 12 nucleotides agree with TRBD1. CDR3 length: 16 residues. Germline-derived CDR1 and CDR2 are SGHRS and YFSETQ. V shed 0 bases and J 7 bases; nucleotides not matched to a gene: 7.

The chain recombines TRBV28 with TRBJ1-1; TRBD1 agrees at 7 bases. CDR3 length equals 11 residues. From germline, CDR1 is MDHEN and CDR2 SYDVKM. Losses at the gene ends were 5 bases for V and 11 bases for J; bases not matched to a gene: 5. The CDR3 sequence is CASSRLRGAFF. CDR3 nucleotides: TGTGCCAGCAGTCGACTCAGGGGGGCTTTCTTT.

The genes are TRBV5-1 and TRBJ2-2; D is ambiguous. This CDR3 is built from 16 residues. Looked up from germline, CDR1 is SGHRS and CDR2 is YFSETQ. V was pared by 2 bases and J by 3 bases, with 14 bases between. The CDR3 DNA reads TGCGCCAGCAGCTTCTTCGGAGTGCAAGACACCGGGGAGCTGTTTTTT. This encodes CASSFFGVQDTGELFF.

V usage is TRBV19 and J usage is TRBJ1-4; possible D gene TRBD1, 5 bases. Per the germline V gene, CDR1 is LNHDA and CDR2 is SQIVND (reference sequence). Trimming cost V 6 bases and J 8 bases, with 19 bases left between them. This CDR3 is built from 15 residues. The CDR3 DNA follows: TGTGCCAGTAGCCTGATGGGGCAGGGAAAAGAAAAACTGTTTTTT. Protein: CASSLMGQGKEKLFF.

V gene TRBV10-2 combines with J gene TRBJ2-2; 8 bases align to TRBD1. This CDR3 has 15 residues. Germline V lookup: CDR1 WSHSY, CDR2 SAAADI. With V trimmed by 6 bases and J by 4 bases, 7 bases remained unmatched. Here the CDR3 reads CASSLITGGTGELFF. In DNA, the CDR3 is TGCGCCAGCAGCCTCATAACAGGGGGCACCGGGGAGCTGTTTTTT.

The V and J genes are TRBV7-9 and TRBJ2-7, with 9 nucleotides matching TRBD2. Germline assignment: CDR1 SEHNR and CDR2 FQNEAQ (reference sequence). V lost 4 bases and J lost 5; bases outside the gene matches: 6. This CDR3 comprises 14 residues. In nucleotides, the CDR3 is TGTGCCAGCAGCTATCAAGCGGGAGGTGACGAGCAGTACTTC. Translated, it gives CASSYQAGGDEQYF.

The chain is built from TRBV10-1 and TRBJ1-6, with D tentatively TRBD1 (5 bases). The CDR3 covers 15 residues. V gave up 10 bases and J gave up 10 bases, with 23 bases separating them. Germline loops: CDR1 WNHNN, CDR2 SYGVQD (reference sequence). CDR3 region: CATPRRDPRDSPLHF. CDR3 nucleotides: TGCGCCACCCCGAGGAGGGACCCTAGGGACTCACCCCTCCACTTT.

CDR3 sequence: CASSLGTGGEDIQYF. CDR3 sequence (DNA): TGCGCCAGCAGCCTTGGGACAGGGGGCGAGGACATTCAGTACTTC. This chain uses TRBV5-1 with TRBJ2-4; 12 bases align to TRBD1. There are 15 residues in the CDR3. Per the germline V gene, CDR1 is SGHRS and CDR2 is YFSETQ. V gave up 4 bases and J gave up 8 bases; unmatched junction bases: 7.